This is a list of T cell receptor beta chains from one sample in a study of blood T cell repertoires in COVID-19. The data were produced by immunoSEQ multiplex PCR, yet TCRdb's version contains in-frame clones alone and is incomplete. This table holds hundreds of thousands of clones, about 85% found once. The specimen was PBMCs or T cells enriched from blood (not recorded which). The receptors stem from a man in his forties who had recovered from COVID-19. Each CDR3 is given with its conserved first and last residue. D genes are given only for firm matches. Clone size is shown for a subset of rows, as once, few, many or a class of expanded clone.

len: 16
j_gene: TRBJ1-1
v_gene: TRBV5-6
d_gene: -
abundance: once
CDR3aa: CASSPGTFLMNTEAFF
CDR3nt: TGTGCCAGCAGCCCTGGGACTTTCCTGATGAACACTGAAGCTTTCTTT

len: 16
j_gene: TRBJ1-4
v_gene: TRBV30
d_gene: -
abundance: -
CDR3aa: CAWSEPSPLGHEKLFF
CDR3nt: TGTGCCTGGAGTGAACCTTCCCCACTGGGGCATGAAAAACTGTTTTTT

len: 16
j_gene: TRBJ1-6
v_gene: TRBV3-1/TRBV3-2
d_gene: TRBD1
abundance: -
CDR3aa: CASSHVGQGYNSPLHF
CDR3nt: TGTGCCAGCAGCCATGTAGGACAGGGGTATAATTCACCCCTCCACTTT

len: 12
j_gene: TRBJ1-1
v_gene: TRBV3-1/TRBV3-2
d_gene: TRBD1
abundance: -
CDR3aa: CANGQGCTEAFF
CDR3nt: TGTGCCAACGGACAGGGGTGCACTGAAGCTTTCTTT

len: 14
j_gene: TRBJ1-5
v_gene: TRBV3-1/TRBV3-2
d_gene: -
abundance: -
CDR3aa: CASSQGDGIFPQHF
CDR3nt: TGTGCCAGCAGCCAAGGTGACGGGATCTTCCCCCAGCATTTT

len: 14
j_gene: TRBJ2-7
v_gene: TRBV4-2
d_gene: -
abundance: once
CDR3aa: CASSQDLESYEQYF
CDR3nt: TGTGCCAGCAGCCAAGACCTAGAATCCTACGAGCAGTACTTC

len: 12
j_gene: TRBJ1-2
v_gene: TRBV24-1
d_gene: -
abundance: -
CDR3aa: CATSVSGGGYTF
CDR3nt: TGTGCCACCAGTGTTTCCGGAGGAGGCTACACCTTC

len: 16
j_gene: TRBJ1-2
v_gene: TRBV19
d_gene: -
abundance: -
CDR3aa: CASSSQRTGSNYGYTF
CDR3nt: TGTGCCAGCTCTTCCCAACGTACAGGGAGTAACTATGGCTACACCTTC

len: 14
j_gene: TRBJ2-4
v_gene: TRBV4-3
d_gene: -
abundance: -
CDR3aa: CASSQDEGGNIQYF
CDR3nt: TGCGCCAGCAGCCAAGATGAGGGGGGGAACATTCAGTACTTC

len: 17
j_gene: TRBJ2-1
v_gene: TRBV5-4
d_gene: TRBD1
abundance: once
CDR3aa: CASSSTRQGSSYNEQFF
CDR3nt: TGTGCCAGCAGCTCAACCCGACAGGGCAGCTCCTACAATGAGCAGTTCTTC

len: 13
j_gene: TRBJ2-7
v_gene: TRBV5-4
d_gene: TRBD2
abundance: once
CDR3aa: CASSLAGAGGQYF
CDR3nt: TGTGCCAGTTCACTAGCGGGAGCGGGGGGGCAGTACTTC

len: 13
j_gene: TRBJ2-1
v_gene: TRBV9
d_gene: -
abundance: -
CDR3aa: CASSVGFPSEQFF
CDR3nt: TGTGCCAGCAGCGTAGGGTTCCCCAGTGAGCAGTTCTTC

len: 14
j_gene: TRBJ2-7
v_gene: TRBV27
d_gene: -
abundance: -
CDR3aa: CASSLGSVSYEQYF
CDR3nt: TGTGCCAGCAGTTTGGGTAGCGTCTCCTACGAGCAGTACTTC

len: 14
j_gene: TRBJ1-1
v_gene: TRBV19
d_gene: TRBD1
abundance: -
CDR3aa: CASSPGQGRTEAFF
CDR3nt: TGTGCCAGTAGTCCGGGACAGGGCCGTACTGAAGCTTTCTTT

len: 14
j_gene: TRBJ2-2
v_gene: TRBV24-1
d_gene: -
abundance: -
CDR3aa: CATSVPANTGELFF
CDR3nt: TGTGCCACCAGTGTTCCAGCGAACACCGGGGAGCTGTTTTTT

len: 12
j_gene: TRBJ1-5
v_gene: TRBV7-9
d_gene: -
abundance: -
CDR3aa: CASSRRGQPQHF
CDR3nt: TGTGCCAGCAGCCGGAGGGGTCAGCCCCAGCATTTT

len: 15
j_gene: TRBJ1-3
v_gene: TRBV28
d_gene: TRBD1
abundance: -
CDR3aa: CASSLTDRAGNTIYF
CDR3nt: TGTGCCAGCAGTCTGACGGACAGGGCTGGAAACACCATATATTTT

len: 17
j_gene: TRBJ2-2
v_gene: TRBV24-1
d_gene: -
abundance: -
CDR3aa: CATSDSVGATNTGELFF
CDR3nt: TGTGCCACCAGTGATTCTGTGGGAGCAACGAACACCGGGGAGCTGTTTTTT

len: 15
j_gene: TRBJ1-4
v_gene: TRBV29-1
d_gene: TRBD1
abundance: few
CDR3aa: CSVEDPGTGSEKLFF
CDR3nt: TGCAGCGTTGAAGATCCCGGGACAGGGAGTGAAAAACTGTTTTTT

len: 14
j_gene: TRBJ2-7
v_gene: TRBV4-3
d_gene: -
abundance: -
CDR3aa: CASSPARGDYEQYF
CDR3nt: TGCGCCAGCAGCCCAGCTCGGGGAGACTACGAGCAGTACTTC

len: 14
j_gene: TRBJ1-2
v_gene: TRBV7-9
d_gene: -
abundance: -
CDR3aa: CASSLEGNNYGYTF
CDR3nt: TGTGCCAGCAGCCTTGAGGGAAATAACTATGGCTACACCTTC

len: 16
j_gene: TRBJ2-7
v_gene: TRBV13
d_gene: TRBD1
abundance: -
CDR3aa: CASSFSGDREGDEQYF
CDR3nt: TGTGCCAGCAGCTTTAGTGGGGACAGGGAGGGGGACGAGCAGTACTTC

len: 13
j_gene: TRBJ1-1
v_gene: TRBV6-2/TRBV6-3
d_gene: -
abundance: -
CDR3aa: CASRPDSATEAFF
CDR3nt: TGTGCCAGCAGACCTGACAGCGCGACTGAAGCTTTCTTT

len: 14
j_gene: TRBJ2-7
v_gene: TRBV3-1/TRBV3-2
d_gene: -
abundance: -
CDR3aa: CASSQVQGRGEQYF
CDR3nt: TGTGCCAGCAGCCAAGTTCAGGGGCGCGGCGAGCAGTACTTC

len: 16
j_gene: TRBJ2-2
v_gene: TRBV5-1
d_gene: TRBD2
abundance: few
CDR3aa: CASSLMGLAGAGELFF
CDR3nt: TGCGCCAGCAGCTTGATGGGACTAGCGGGAGCCGGGGAGCTGTTTTTT

len: 12
j_gene: TRBJ1-6
v_gene: TRBV7-3
d_gene: -
abundance: -
CDR3aa: CASSFFLSPLHF
CDR3nt: TGTGCCAGCAGCTTTTTTCTATCACCCCTCCACTTT

len: 17
j_gene: TRBJ1-4
v_gene: TRBV30
d_gene: -
abundance: -
CDR3aa: CAWSGLITEGYNEKLFF
CDR3nt: TGTGCCTGGAGTGGACTTATTACGGAGGGGTATAATGAAAAACTGTTTTTT

len: 15
j_gene: TRBJ1-3
v_gene: TRBV7-2
d_gene: TRBD1
abundance: -
CDR3aa: CASSIGTGSGNTIYF
CDR3nt: TGTGCCAGCAGCATCGGGACAGGGTCTGGAAACACCATATATTTT

len: 15
j_gene: TRBJ1-1
v_gene: TRBV27
d_gene: TRBD1
abundance: -
CDR3aa: CASSFKGQGTTEAFF
CDR3nt: TGTGCCAGCAGTTTTAAAGGACAGGGGACCACTGAAGCTTTCTTT

len: 15
j_gene: TRBJ1-5
v_gene: TRBV13
d_gene: TRBD1
abundance: -
CDR3aa: CASSSGTGPHQPQHF
CDR3nt: TGTGCCAGCAGCTCCGGGACAGGCCCCCATCAGCCCCAGCATTTT

len: 13
j_gene: TRBJ2-7
v_gene: TRBV12-3/TRBV12-4
d_gene: -
abundance: -
CDR3aa: CASSLGRNYEQYF
CDR3nt: TGTGCCAGCAGTTTGGGCAGAAACTACGAGCAGTACTTC

len: 15
j_gene: TRBJ1-5
v_gene: TRBV10-3
d_gene: TRBD1
abundance: -
CDR3aa: CAISAGTGVGQPQHF
CDR3nt: TGTGCCATCAGTGCCGGGACAGGAGTTGGTCAGCCCCAGCATTTT

len: 12
j_gene: TRBJ1-1
v_gene: TRBV3-1/TRBV3-2
d_gene: -
abundance: -
CDR3aa: CASSQLDNEAFF
CDR3nt: TGTGCCAGCAGCCAGCTGGACAACGAAGCTTTCTTT

len: 16
j_gene: TRBJ2-7
v_gene: TRBV7-9
d_gene: TRBD2
abundance: few
CDR3aa: CASSLGLAGGPGEQYF
CDR3nt: TGTGCCAGCAGCTTGGGACTAGCGGGAGGGCCGGGCGAGCAGTACTTC

len: 15
j_gene: TRBJ1-5
v_gene: TRBV6-5
d_gene: -
abundance: once
CDR3aa: CASSYSWQSNQPQHF
CDR3nt: TGTGCCAGCAGTTACTCGTGGCAGAGCAATCAGCCCCAGCATTTT

len: 14
j_gene: TRBJ1-5
v_gene: TRBV7-2
d_gene: -
abundance: -
CDR3aa: CASSPDSWRQPQHF
CDR3nt: TGTGCCAGCAGCCCGGACAGCTGGAGACAGCCCCAGCATTTT

len: 13
j_gene: TRBJ2-7
v_gene: TRBV5-1
d_gene: TRBD1
abundance: -
CDR3aa: CASSDGTGDEQYF
CDR3nt: TGCGCCAGCAGCGACGGAACAGGGGACGAGCAGTACTTC

len: 14
j_gene: TRBJ1-5
v_gene: TRBV2
d_gene: -
abundance: -
CDR3aa: CASKQGGGNQPQHF
CDR3nt: TGTGCCAGCAAACAGGGCGGAGGCAATCAGCCCCAGCATTTT

len: 14
j_gene: TRBJ1-2
v_gene: TRBV19
d_gene: -
abundance: -
CDR3aa: CASSIGLNNYGYTF
CDR3nt: TGTGCCAGTAGTATTGGACTGAACAACTATGGCTACACCTTC

len: 15
j_gene: TRBJ2-7
v_gene: TRBV5-4
d_gene: TRBD1
abundance: -
CDR3aa: CASSSAGTGNYEQYF
CDR3nt: TGTGCCAGCAGCTCTGCCGGGACAGGGAATTACGAGCAGTACTTC

len: 13
j_gene: TRBJ2-2
v_gene: TRBV15
d_gene: -
abundance: few
CDR3aa: CATSRGAGGELFF
CDR3nt: TGTGCCACCAGCAGAGGTGCGGGCGGGGAGCTGTTTTTT

len: 15
j_gene: TRBJ2-2
v_gene: TRBV5-1
d_gene: TRBD2
abundance: -
CDR3aa: CASSLGSGRSGELFF
CDR3nt: TGCGCCAGCAGCTTGGGTAGCGGGAGATCCGGGGAGCTGTTTTTT

len: 14
j_gene: TRBJ2-7
v_gene: TRBV27
d_gene: TRBD1
abundance: -
CDR3aa: CASSLGTGQGEQYF
CDR3nt: TGTGCCAGCAGTTTAGGGACAGGGCAGGGTGAGCAGTACTTC

len: 16
j_gene: TRBJ1-1
v_gene: TRBV11-1
d_gene: -
abundance: -
CDR3aa: CASSSNGGQQNTEAFF
CDR3nt: TGTGCCAGCAGCTCCAATGGAGGACAGCAGAACACTGAAGCTTTCTTT

len: 14
j_gene: TRBJ1-1
v_gene: TRBV15
d_gene: -
abundance: once
CDR3aa: CATSPSTEGTEAFF
CDR3nt: TGTGCCACCAGCCCCTCAACGGAGGGGACTGAAGCTTTCTTT

len: 13
j_gene: TRBJ1-5
v_gene: TRBV3-1/TRBV3-2
d_gene: -
abundance: -
CDR3aa: CASSQMGSQPQHF
CDR3nt: TGTGCCAGCAGCCAAATGGGCAGTCAGCCCCAGCATTTT

len: 13
j_gene: TRBJ1-5
v_gene: TRBV7-9
d_gene: -
abundance: -
CDR3aa: CASSLGGGENEHF
CDR3nt: TGTGCCAGCAGCTTAGGAGGTGGGGAGAATGAGCATTTT